This T cell receptor beta chain was documented in a study of T-cell memory formation after mild COVID-19. Overall study: Across donors, TCR clusters were largely donor specific. Study-wide points: Some clones that responded were present in memory (sampled pre-infection), which suggests cross-reactive memory joined. Contracting CD4+ clones sat mainly in CM and EM; CD8+ in EMRA.

The ends were cut back, 4 bases at V and 4 bases at J, with 7 bases in the middle. Germline lookup yields CDR1 SNHLY and CDR2 FYNNEI. The CDR3 contains 12 residues. Using constant-segment primers, 5'RACE produced TCR alpha and TCR beta cDNA libraries carrying sample barcodes and UMIs. TCRdb ran MiXCR on the 5' RACE reads and lists one entry per CDR3 protein. This table has over 300,000 distinct CDR3 sequences, more than 20% appearing once. This clonotype was picked up a small number of times. Its antigen is not known. The V call is TRBV2, the J call TRBJ2-5; D is unclear. Source material: PBMCs or a T cell subset sorted from them (not recorded which). The TCR originated in a man aged 18-30 years who had mild COVID-19 (a few samples of this study predate the infection). Cell type and time point are not known. The chain's CDR3 is CASSVIPETQYF. In DNA form, the CDR3 reads TGTGCCAGCAGTGTCATCCCAGAGACCCAGTACTTC.